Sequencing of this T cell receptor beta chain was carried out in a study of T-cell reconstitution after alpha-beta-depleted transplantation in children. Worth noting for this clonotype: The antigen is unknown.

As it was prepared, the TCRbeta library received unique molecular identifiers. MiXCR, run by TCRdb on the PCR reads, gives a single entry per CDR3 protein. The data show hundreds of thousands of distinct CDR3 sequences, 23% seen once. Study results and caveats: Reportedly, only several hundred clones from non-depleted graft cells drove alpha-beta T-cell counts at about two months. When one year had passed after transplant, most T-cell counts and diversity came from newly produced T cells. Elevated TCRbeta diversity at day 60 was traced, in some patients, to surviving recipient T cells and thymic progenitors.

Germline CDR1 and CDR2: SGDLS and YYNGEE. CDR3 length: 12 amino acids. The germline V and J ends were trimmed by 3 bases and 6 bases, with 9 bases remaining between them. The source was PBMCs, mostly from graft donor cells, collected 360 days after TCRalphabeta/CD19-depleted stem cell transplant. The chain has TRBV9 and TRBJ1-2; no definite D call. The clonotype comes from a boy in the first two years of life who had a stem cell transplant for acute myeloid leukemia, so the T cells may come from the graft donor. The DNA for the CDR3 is TGTGCCAGCAGCGCTGCCTTCGATGGCTACACCTTC. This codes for CASSAAFDGYTF.